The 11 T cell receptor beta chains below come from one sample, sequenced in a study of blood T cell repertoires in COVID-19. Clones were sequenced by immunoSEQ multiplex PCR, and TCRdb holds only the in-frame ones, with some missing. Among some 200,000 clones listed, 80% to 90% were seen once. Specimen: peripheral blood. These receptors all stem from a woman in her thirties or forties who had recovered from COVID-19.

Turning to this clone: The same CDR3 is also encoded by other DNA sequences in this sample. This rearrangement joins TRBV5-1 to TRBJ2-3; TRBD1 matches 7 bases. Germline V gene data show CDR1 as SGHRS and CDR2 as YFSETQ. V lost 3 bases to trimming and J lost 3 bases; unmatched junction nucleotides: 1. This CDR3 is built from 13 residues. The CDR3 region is CASSSQGTDTQYF. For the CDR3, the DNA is TGCGCCAGCAGCTCACAGGGGACAGATACGCAGTATTTT.

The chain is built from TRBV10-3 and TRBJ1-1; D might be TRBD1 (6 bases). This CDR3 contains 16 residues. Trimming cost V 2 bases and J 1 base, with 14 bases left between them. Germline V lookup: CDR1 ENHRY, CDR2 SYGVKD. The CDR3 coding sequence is TGTGCCATCAGTGAGACCTACAGGGTAGCGAACACTGAAGCTTTCTTT. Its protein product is CAISETYRVANTEAFF.

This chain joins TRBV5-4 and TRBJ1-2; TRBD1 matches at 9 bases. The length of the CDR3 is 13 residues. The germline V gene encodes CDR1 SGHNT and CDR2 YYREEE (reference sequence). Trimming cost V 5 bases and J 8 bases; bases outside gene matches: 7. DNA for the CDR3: TGTGCCAGCAGGCGACAGGGGGTAAAGGGCTACACCTTC. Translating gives CASRRQGVKGYTF.

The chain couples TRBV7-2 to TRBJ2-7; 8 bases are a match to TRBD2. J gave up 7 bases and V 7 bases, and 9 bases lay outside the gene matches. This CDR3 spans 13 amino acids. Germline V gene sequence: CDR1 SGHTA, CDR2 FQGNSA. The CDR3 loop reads CASKNGGAREQYF. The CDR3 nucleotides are TGTGCCAGCAAAAACGGGGGGGCCAGAGAGCAGTACTTC.

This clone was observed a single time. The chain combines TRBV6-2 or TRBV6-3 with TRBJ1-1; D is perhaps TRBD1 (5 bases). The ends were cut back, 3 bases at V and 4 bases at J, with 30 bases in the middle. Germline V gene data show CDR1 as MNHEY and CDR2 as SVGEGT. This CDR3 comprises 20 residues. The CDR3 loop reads CASSYRTFPRGNIGRTEAFF. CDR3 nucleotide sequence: TGTGCCAGCAGTTATAGGACGTTCCCGCGGGGCAACATAGGTCGCACTGAAGCTTTCTTT.

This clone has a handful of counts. This CDR3 reads CASSQSSGGRTDTQYF. CDR3 in DNA: TGTGCCAGCAGCCAATCTAGCGGGGGCCGCACAGATACGCAGTATTTT. V and J are TRBV14 and TRBJ2-3; TRBD2 agrees at 10 bases. CDR1 is SGHDN and CDR2 is FVKESK in the germline V gene. After removal of 2 bases from V and 1 base from J, the junction contained 3 bases not matched to a gene. The CDR3 runs 16 residues.

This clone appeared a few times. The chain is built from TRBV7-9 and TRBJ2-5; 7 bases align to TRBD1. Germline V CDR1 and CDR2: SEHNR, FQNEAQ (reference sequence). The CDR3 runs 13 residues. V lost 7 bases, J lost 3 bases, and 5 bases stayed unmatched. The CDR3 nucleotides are TGTGCCAGCACCGACAGGGAAAAAGAGACCCAGTACTTC. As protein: CASTDREKETQYF.

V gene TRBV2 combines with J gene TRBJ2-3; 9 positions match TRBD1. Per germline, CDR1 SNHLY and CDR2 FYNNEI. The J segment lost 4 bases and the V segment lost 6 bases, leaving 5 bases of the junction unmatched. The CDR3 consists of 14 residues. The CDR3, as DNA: TGTGCCAGCAGGGGACAGGGCCCTCCAGATACGCAGTATTTT. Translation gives CASRGQGPPDTQYF. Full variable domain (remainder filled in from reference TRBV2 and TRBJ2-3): EPEVTQTPSHQVTQMGQEVILRCVPISNHLYFYWYRQILGQKVEFLVSFYNNEISEKSEIFDDQFSVERPDGSNFTLKIRSTKLEDSAMYFCASRGQGPPDTQYFGPGTRLTVL.

CDR3 nucleotides: TGCGCCAGCAGCTCTGAAACAGGGAGTTACGAGCAGTACTTC. This sequence encodes CASSSETGSYEQYF. The chain employs TRBV5-1 and TRBJ2-7; tentative D call: TRBD1 (6 bases). This CDR3 has 14 amino acids. V lost 3 bases and J lost 4, with 14 bases in between. Germline V lookup: CDR1 SGHRS, CDR2 YFSETQ.

The CDR3 protein is CASSQPGQWEQYF. The CDR3 DNA reads TGTGCCAGCAGCCAACCGGGACAGTGGGAGCAGTACTTC. This rearrangement joins TRBV7-9 to TRBJ2-7; TRBD1 matches 7 bases. The CDR3 sequence is 13 residues long. Germline-derived CDR1 and CDR2 are SEHNR and FQNEAQ (reference sequence). After removal of 5 bases from V and 7 bases from J, the junction contained 8 bases not matched to a gene. Variable domain in full (rest from reference TRBV7-9 and TRBJ2-7): DTGVSQNPRHKITKRGQNVTFRCDPISEHNRLYWYRQTLGQGPEFLTYFQNEAQLEKSRLLSDRFSAERPKGSFSTLEIQRTEQGDSAMYLCASSQPGQWEQYFGPGTRLTVT.

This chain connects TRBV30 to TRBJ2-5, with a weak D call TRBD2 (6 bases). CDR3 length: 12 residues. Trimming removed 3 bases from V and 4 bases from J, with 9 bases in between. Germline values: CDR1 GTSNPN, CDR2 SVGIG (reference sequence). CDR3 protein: CAWRLGGETQYF. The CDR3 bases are TGTGCCTGGAGGCTGGGGGGAGAGACCCAGTACTTC.